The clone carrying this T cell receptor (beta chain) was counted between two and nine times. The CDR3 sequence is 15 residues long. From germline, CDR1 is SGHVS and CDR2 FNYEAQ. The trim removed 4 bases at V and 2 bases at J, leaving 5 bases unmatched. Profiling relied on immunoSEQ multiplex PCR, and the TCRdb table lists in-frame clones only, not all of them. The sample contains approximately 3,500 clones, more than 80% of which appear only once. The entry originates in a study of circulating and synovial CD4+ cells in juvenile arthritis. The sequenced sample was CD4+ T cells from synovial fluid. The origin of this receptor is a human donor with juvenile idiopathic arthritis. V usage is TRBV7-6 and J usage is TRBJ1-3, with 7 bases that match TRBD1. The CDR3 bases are TGTGCCAGCAGCTGGGACAGCCGGGCTGGAAACACCATATATTTT. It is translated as CASSWDSRAGNTIYF.